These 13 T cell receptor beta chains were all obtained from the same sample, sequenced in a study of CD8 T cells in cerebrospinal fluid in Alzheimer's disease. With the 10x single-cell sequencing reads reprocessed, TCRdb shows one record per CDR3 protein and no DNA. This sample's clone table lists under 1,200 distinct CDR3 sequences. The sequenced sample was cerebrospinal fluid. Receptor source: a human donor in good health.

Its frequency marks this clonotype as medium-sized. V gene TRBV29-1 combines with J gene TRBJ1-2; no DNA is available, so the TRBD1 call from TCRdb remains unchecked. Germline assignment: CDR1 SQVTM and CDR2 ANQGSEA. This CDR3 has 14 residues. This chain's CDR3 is CSVGAGLRVDGYTF.

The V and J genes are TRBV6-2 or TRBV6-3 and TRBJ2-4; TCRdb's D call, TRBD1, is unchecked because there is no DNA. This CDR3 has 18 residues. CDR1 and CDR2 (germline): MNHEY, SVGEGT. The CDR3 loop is CASSPGQGRGTAKNIQYF.

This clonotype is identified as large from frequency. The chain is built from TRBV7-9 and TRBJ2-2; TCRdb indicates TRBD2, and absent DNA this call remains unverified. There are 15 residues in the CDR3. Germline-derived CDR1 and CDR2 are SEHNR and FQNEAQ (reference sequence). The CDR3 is CASSLDRGFTGELFF.

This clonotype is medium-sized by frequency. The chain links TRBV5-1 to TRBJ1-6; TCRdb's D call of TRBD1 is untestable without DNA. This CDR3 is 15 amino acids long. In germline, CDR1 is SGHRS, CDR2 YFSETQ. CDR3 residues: CASSLGGWGNSPLHF.

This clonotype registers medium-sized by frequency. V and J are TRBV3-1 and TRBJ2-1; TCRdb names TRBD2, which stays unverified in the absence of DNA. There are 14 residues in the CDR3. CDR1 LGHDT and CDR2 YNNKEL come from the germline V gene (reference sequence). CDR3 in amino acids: CASSQVGRWGEQFF.

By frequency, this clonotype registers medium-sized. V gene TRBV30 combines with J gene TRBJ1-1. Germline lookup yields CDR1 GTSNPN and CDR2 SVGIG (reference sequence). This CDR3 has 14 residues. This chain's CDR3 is CAWSKLFGDTEAFF.

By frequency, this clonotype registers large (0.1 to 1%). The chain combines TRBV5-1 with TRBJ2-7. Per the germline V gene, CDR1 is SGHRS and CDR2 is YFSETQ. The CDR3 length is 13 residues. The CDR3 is CASSPGSSYEQYF.

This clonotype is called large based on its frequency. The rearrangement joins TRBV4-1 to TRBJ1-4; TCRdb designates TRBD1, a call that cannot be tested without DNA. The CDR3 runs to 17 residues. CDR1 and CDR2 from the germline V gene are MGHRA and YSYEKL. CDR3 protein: CASSQDAGQNPNEKLFF.

The chain's CDR3 is CASSSPDRSYGYTF. The genes are TRBV6-2 or TRBV6-3 and TRBJ1-2; TCRdb names TRBD1, which stays unverified in the absence of DNA. Looked up from germline, CDR1 is MNHEY and CDR2 is SVGEGT. This CDR3 region has 14 residues.

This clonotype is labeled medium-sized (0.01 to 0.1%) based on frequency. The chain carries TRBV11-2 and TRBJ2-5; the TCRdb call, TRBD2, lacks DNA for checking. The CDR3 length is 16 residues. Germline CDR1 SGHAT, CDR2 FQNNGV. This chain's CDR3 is CASSFWANPTQETQYF.

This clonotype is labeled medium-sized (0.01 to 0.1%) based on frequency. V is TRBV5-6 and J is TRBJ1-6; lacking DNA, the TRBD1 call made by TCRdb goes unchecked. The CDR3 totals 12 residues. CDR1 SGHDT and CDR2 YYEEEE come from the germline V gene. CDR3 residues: CASSSQGGPLHF.

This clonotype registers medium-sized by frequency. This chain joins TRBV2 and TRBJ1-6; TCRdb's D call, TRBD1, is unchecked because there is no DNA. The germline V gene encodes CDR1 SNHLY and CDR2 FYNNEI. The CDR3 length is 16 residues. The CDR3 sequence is CASISPGTASMGSLHF.

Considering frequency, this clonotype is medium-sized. The CDR3 is CASSLPGLAAGQYF. The V call is TRBV5-6, the J call TRBJ2-7; TCRdb reports TRBD2, a call that lacks DNA to check it against. The CDR3 spans 14 residues. Germline V CDR1 and CDR2: SGHDT, YYEEEE.